One sample yielded the 13 T cell receptor beta chains listed below, sequenced in a study of blood T cells in healthy people across ages. Then a second PCR, running roughly 7 to 11 cycles, was carried out with a sample-barcoded 5' primer and a J-beta primer mix. TCRdb itself ran the 5' RACE reads through MiXCR, one entry per CDR3 protein. The sample contains hundreds of thousands of distinct CDR3 sequences, around 45% of which appear only once. The sequenced sample was blood. These receptor sequences come from a man aged 60 to 75 in good health.

A word on this clonotype: A much larger clone lies one base from this, so it may be a read error. In this CDR3 the conserved last residue, phenylalanine or tryptophan, is missing, so a read error is likely. The chain joins TRBV7-9 to TRBJ2-7; 7 bases are shared with TRBD1. This CDR3 is built from 14 residues. V shed 4 bases and J 0 bases; nucleotides not matched to a gene: 3. Germline CDR1 SEHNR, CDR2 FQNEAQ (reference sequence). CDR3 region: CASSSQGVSYEQYL. The CDR3 DNA is TGTGCCAGCAGCTCTCAGGGGGTCTCCTACGAGCAGTACTTG.

CDR3 in amino acids: CASSLYRGVNTEAFF. For the CDR3, the DNA is TGTGCCAGCAGCTTGTATCGAGGGGTGAACACTGAAGCTTTCTTT. The V gene is TRBV5-8, the J gene TRBJ1-1, with D perhaps matching TRBD1 (5 bases). From germline, CDR1 is SGHTS and CDR2 YDEGEE. The CDR3 totals 15 residues. V gave up 1 base and J gave up 0 bases, with 10 bases separating them.

The genes are TRBV10-3 and TRBJ1-2; D possibly corresponds to TRBD1 (5 bases). CDR1 ENHRY and CDR2 SYGVKD come from the germline V gene. V was cut by 2 bases and J by 2 bases, with 9 bases left in between. The CDR3 totals 14 residues. For the CDR3, the DNA is TGTGCCATCAGTGAGGCGCCAGGGAACTATGGCTACACCTTC. The encoded protein is CAISEAPGNYGYTF.

The rearrangement uses TRBV29-1 and TRBJ1-2; TRBD1 might be the D (6 bases). V was trimmed by 7 bases and J by 5 bases, leaving 20 bases between them. The CDR3 spans 14 residues. The germline CDR1 and CDR2 sequences are SQVTM and ANQGSEA. The CDR3: CSASGWAGVYGYTF. CDR3 sequence (DNA): TGCAGCGCCTCAGGGTGGGCAGGGGTTTATGGCTACACCTTC. Full variable domain (remainder filled in from reference TRBV29-1 and TRBJ1-2): SAVISQKPSRDICQRGTSLTIQCQVDSQVTMMFWYRQQPGQSLTLIATANQGSEATYESGFVIDKFPISRPNLTFSTLTVSNMSPEDSSIYLCSASGWAGVYGYTFGSGTRLTVV.

This clonotype has ten or more counts. J is TRBJ2-1 and V is TRBV18; TRBD2 matches at 11 bases. This CDR3 has 15 amino acids. CDR1 is KGHSH, CDR2 LQKENI, per germline. V lost 4 bases, J lost 6 bases, and 5 bases stayed unmatched. CDR3 sequence (DNA): TGTGCCAGCTCACAGACCGGGACTAGCGGCAATGAGCAGTTCTTC. Translation: CASSQTGTSGNEQFF.

As regards this clonotype: This may be a read error, as it is one base from a much larger clone. This chain uses TRBV29-1 with TRBJ1-2; D unclear. CDR1 SQVTM and CDR2 ANQGSEA come from the germline V gene. Trimming shortened V by 8 bases and J by 7 bases, and 14 bases separated the two germline ends. The CDR3 length is 11 residues. The CDR3 sequence is CSTTDPGGYTF. CDR3 sequence (DNA): TGCAGCACCACGGACCCAGGTGGCTACACCTTC.

The CDR3 coding sequence is TGTGCCAGCAGTTACCGTGGGGAAGGGTTCTTC. Protein sequence: CASSYRGEGFF. J is TRBJ2-1 and V is TRBV6-5, with D unclear. Trimming shortened V by 2 bases and J by 15 bases, and 11 bases separated the two germline ends. In germline, CDR1 is MNHEY, CDR2 SVGAGI. This CDR3 comprises 11 residues.

This clonotype was recorded at least ten times. The J gene is TRBJ2-3, the V gene TRBV10-3; 10 nucleotides match TRBD2. Germline V gene sequence: CDR1 ENHRY, CDR2 SYGVKD. V was pared by 5 bases and J by 2 bases, with 4 bases of the junction left unmatched. This CDR3 region has 15 residues. Here the CDR3 reads CAISPSGGLTDTQYF. The CDR3 nucleotides read TGTGCCATCAGTCCTAGCGGGGGCCTCACAGATACGCAGTATTTT.

The V gene is TRBV15, the J gene TRBJ1-1; 7 nucleotides align to TRBD1. The V gene's germline CDR1 is LNHNV and CDR2 YYDKDF (reference sequence). With 0 bases clipped from V and 0 bases from J, the junction kept 4 bases outside the gene matches. This CDR3 comprises 16 residues. This CDR3 reads CATSRDPTGMNTEAFF. CDR3 DNA: TGTGCCACCAGCAGAGATCCGACAGGGATGAACACTGAAGCTTTCTTT.

This chain connects TRBV7-9 to TRBJ2-7, with 7 bases fitting TRBD2. The CDR3 sequence is 16 residues long. V was clipped by 5 bases and J by 2 bases; unmatched bases: 12. Germline CDR1 and CDR2: SEHNR and FQNEAQ (reference sequence). The CDR3 spells CASSGPSGASTYEQYF. CDR3 DNA sequence: TGTGCCAGCAGCGGGCCCAGCGGGGCTTCAACCTACGAGCAGTACTTC.

This clonotype appeared a few times. The chain is built from TRBV7-9 and TRBJ2-7; D possibly corresponds to TRBD1 (6 bases). Per the germline V gene, CDR1 is SEHNR and CDR2 is FQNEAQ (reference sequence). V gave up 5 bases and J gave up 0 bases, with 14 bases separating them. The CDR3 length is 15 residues. The CDR3 nucleotides read TGTGCCAGCAGCCCCCGGACAGACAGCTCCTACGAGCAGTACTTC. Protein product: CASSPRTDSSYEQYF.

The chain employs TRBV28 and TRBJ1-1; D is ambiguous. Trimming took off 6 bases at V and 7 bases at J, with 12 bases between the two ends. This CDR3 is 12 amino acids long. Germline values: CDR1 MDHEN, CDR2 SYDVKM. CDR3 in DNA: TGTGCCAGCAGGTTTCCCTATAATGAAGCTTTCTTT. This sequence encodes CASRFPYNEAFF.

The gene calls are TRBV5-6 and TRBJ2-3; possible D gene TRBD2, 6 bases. Germline CDR1 reads SGHDT; CDR2 reads YYEEEE. The V end was cut by 1 base, the J end by 7 bases, with 19 bases between. This CDR3 contains 16 residues. CDR3 nucleotides: TGTGCCAGCAGCTTGTCCGGGACTGGCCTTTCGTATACGCAGTATTTT. Translation: CASSLSGTGLSYTQYF.